This TCR beta chain was obtained from a study of OX40 agonist ivuxolimab in advanced cancers. The method was immunoSEQ multiplex PCR; TCRdb's version includes in-frame clones alone and lacks a portion of them. The repertoire holds about 46,000 clones, approximately 90% seen once, with roughly 10% in the top ten. As concerns this clone: Its antigen is not known.

Notes on the study in general: Compared with CD4+, CD8+ T cells on average had more expanded clones. Normalized T-cell clonal expansion was also low in some nonresponders.

The CDR3 runs to 16 residues. Per germline, CDR1 MDHEN and CDR2 SYDVKM. The J segment lost 5 bases and the V segment lost 2 bases, leaving 8 bases of the junction unmatched. The chain recombines TRBV28 with TRBJ2-2; 7 bases are a match to TRBD1. The sequenced sample was CD4+ or CD8+ T cells sorted from blood, obtained in a trial of the OX40 agonist ivuxolimab. The TCR was taken from an adult with an advanced solid tumor such as melanoma, head and neck, liver or kidney cancer. In DNA, the CDR3 is TGTGCCAGCAGTTTACCCCGACAGGGTGAGACCGGGGAGCTGTTTTTT. It specifies CASSLPRQGETGELFF.